This T cell receptor (beta chain) was captured by sequencing in a study of T cell changes during pregnancy in multiple sclerosis. Assay used: immunoSEQ multiplex PCR; TCRdb lists only in-frame clones, some missing. Altogether approximately 60,000 clones are present, 90% being singletons, with the ten largest covering about 5.8%. Trimming stripped 6 bases from V and 1 base from J, with 4 bases between. Per germline, CDR1 KGHSH and CDR2 LQKENI. The CDR3 runs to 11 residues. The V gene is TRBV18, the J gene TRBJ2-7; the D is unclear. The source material was peripheral blood, sampled in the third trimester of pregnancy. This clonotype originated in a female donor in good health, enrolled as a control in a pregnancy study. CDR3 in amino acids: CASSSSYEQYF. The CDR3 DNA is TGTGCCAGCTCGTCATCCTACGAGCAGTACTTC.